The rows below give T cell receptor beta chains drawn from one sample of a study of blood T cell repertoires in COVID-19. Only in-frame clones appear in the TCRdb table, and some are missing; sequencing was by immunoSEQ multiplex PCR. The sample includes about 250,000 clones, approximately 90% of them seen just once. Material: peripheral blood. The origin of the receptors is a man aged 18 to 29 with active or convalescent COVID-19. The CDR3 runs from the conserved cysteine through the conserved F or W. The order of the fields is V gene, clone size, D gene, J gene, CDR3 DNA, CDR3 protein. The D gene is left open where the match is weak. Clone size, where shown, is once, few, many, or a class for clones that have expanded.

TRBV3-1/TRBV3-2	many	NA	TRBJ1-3	TGTGCCAGCAGCCAAGAGCGGGCCTTCTCTGGAAACACCATATATTTT	CASSQERAFSGNTIYF
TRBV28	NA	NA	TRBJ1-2	TGTGCCAGCAGTATAGACCAGGTCAGGGGCTACACCTTC	CASSIDQVRGYTF
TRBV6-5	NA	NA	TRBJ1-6	TGTGCCAGCAGGACAAGAACAAATAATTCACCCCTCCACTTT	CASRTRTNNSPLHF
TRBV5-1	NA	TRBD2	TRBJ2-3	TGCGCCAGCAGCCCCCCGTTAGCGGGGGGCACAGATACGCAGTATTTT	CASSPPLAGGTDTQYF
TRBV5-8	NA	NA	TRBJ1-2	TGTGCCAGCAGCTTGTCCAGGGGCAGCGGCTACACCTTC	CASSLSRGSGYTF
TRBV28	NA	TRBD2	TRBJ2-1	TGTGCCACCTCACAGCAAACTAGCGCTAAAAGGTACAATGAGCAGTTCTTC	CATSQQTSAKRYNEQFF
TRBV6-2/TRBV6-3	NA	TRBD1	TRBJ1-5	TGTGCCAGCAGCCTGGACCGGGACAGGGGGCCGGGACAGCCCCAGCATTTT	CASSLDRDRGPGQPQHF
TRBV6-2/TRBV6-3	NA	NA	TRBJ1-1	TGTGCCAGCAGTTTACAGCGGACTGAAGCTTTCTTT	CASSLQRTEAFF
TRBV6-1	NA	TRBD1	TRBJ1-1	TGTGCCAGCAGTGAGCCAGGGGGTATTAAGACTGAAGCTTTCTTT	CASSEPGGIKTEAFF
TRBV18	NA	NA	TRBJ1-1	TGTGCCAGCTCACCAAGTTTAGGGAGCGGCACTGAAGCTTTCTTT	CASSPSLGSGTEAFF
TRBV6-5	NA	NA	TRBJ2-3	TGTGCCAGCAGAGGAGGGCAGGGATTACCAGATACGCAGTATTTT	CASRGGQGLPDTQYF
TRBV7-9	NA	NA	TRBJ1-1	TGTGCCAGCAGCTTATTTTCGGTCGCTCACACTGAAGCTTTCTTT	CASSLFSVAHTEAFF
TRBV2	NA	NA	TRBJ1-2	TGTGCCAGCAGTGATATTGGCAGGATACTCTATGGCTACACCTTC	CASSDIGRILYGYTF
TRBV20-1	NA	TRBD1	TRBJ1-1	TGCAGTGCTAGTCGGACAGGGTTCACTGAAGCTTTCTTT	CSASRTGFTEAFF
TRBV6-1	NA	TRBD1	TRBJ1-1	TGTGCCAGCACCTTACGGGGGACAGAAGAAGCTTTCTTT	CASTLRGTEEAFF
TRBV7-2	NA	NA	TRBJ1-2	TGTGCCAGCAGCTTAGATTCGACCTTC	CASSLDSTF
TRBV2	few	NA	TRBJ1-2	TGTGCCAGCAGTGAGGAGGGACGCTACGGCTACACCTTC	CASSEEGRYGYTF
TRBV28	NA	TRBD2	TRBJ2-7	TGTGCCAGCAGGCATAGGGGACTAGCCCCGTCCGAGCAGTACTTC	CASRHRGLAPSEQYF
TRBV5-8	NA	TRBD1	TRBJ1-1	TGTGCCAGCAGCTTCGGTCCAGGGGGGCTCAGTAGTGAAGCTTTCTTT	CASSFGPGGLSSEAFF
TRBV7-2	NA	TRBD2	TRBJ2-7	TGTGCCAGCAGCTACTCTCCGACTAGCGGGGGACAGGACGAGCAGTACTTC	CASSYSPTSGGQDEQYF
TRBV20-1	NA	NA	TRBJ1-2	TGCAGTGCTTCCTTGTCAGATGGCTACACCTTC	CSASLSDGYTF
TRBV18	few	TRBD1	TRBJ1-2	TGTGCCAGCTCAATCTCGACAGGGGACTATGGCTACACCTTC	CASSISTGDYGYTF
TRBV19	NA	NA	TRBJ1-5	TGTGCCAGTAGTATTTCTAGACAGGTGATCGATCAGCCCCAGCATTTT	CASSISRQVIDQPQHF
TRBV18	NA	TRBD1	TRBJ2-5	TGTGCCAGCTCACTCCAGGGGGATGAAGAGACCCAGTACTTC	CASSLQGDEETQYF
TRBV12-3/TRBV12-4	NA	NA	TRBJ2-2	TGTGCCAGCAGTTTCGTCGGGGAGCTGTTTTTT	CASSFVGELFF
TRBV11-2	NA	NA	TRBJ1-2	TGTGCCAGCAGCTTATACTCGGGGGGGGCTTATGGCTACACCTTC	CASSLYSGGAYGYTF
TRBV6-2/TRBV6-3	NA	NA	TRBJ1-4	TGTGCCAGCAGTTACCGGTCAGTAGGGGAGGATGAAAAACTGTTTTTT	CASSYRSVGEDEKLFF
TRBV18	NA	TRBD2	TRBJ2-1	TGTGCCAGCCGACCACCTTGGACTAGCCAATACCGATCTGAGCAGTTCTTC	CASRPPWTSQYRSEQFF
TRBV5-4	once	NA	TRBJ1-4	TGTGCCAGCAGCTTACAGGGAAAAAATGAAAAACTGTTTTTT	CASSLQGKNEKLFF
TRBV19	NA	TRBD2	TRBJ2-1	TGTGCCAGTAGTATAGCTAGCGGGGCTTACAATGAGCAGTTCTTC	CASSIASGAYNEQFF
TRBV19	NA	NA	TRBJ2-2	TGTGCCAGTAGTATCGCGACCCCAGGGGAAGCGGAGGAGCTGTTTTTT	CASSIATPGEAEELFF
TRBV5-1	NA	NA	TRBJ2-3	TGCGCCAGCAGCTTGGGGGCAAACCGGGGGTCAGATACGCAGTATTTT	CASSLGANRGSDTQYF
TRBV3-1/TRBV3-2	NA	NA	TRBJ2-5	TGTGCCAGCAGCCTAAGGGGCCCCGGGCCGGAGACCCAGTACTTC	CASSLRGPGPETQYF
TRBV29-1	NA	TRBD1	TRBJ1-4	TGCAGCGTTCTTAGACAGGGAAATGAAAAACTGTTTTTT	CSVLRQGNEKLFF
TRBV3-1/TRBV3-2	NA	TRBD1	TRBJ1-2	TGTGCCAGCAGCCCCACCTTCACAGGGGGCCCCACCGGCTACACCTTC	CASSPTFTGGPTGYTF
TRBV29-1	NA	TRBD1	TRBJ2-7	TGCAGCGTAAGACAGGGGGCGGGCTCCTACGAGCAGTACTTC	CSVRQGAGSYEQYF
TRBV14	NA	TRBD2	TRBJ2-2	TGTGCCAGCAGCCAGACTAGCGGGAGTGGCACCGGGGAGCTGTTTTTT	CASSQTSGSGTGELFF
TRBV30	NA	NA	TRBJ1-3	TGTGCCTGGAGTGTACGGAGCTCTGGAAACACCATATATTTT	CAWSVRSSGNTIYF
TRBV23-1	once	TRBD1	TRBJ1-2	TGCGCCAGCATGTACAGGGGCCCCCGCTATGGCTACACCTTC	CASMYRGPRYGYTF
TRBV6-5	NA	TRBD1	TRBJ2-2	TGTGCCAGCAGGGGACAGGTGTATTACGGGGAGCTGTTTTTT	CASRGQVYYGELFF
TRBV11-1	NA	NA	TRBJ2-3	TGTGCCAGCAGCGATAGGACTAACGCGCCCGCAGATACGCAGTATTTT	CASSDRTNAPADTQYF
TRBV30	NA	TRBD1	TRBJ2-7	TGTGCCTGGAGCGCCTCCGGGACAGGGATGGGGGAGCAGTACTTC	CAWSASGTGMGEQYF
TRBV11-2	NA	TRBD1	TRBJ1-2	TGTGCCAGCAGCGAAACAGGGGGCGGTGGATATGGCTACACCTTC	CASSETGGGGYGYTF
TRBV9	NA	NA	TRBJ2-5	TGTGCCAGCAGCGTTTCGACAGACCAAGAGACCCAGTACTTC	CASSVSTDQETQYF
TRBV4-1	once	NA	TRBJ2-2	TGCGCCAGCAGCCCCCAGGCGGGCTTGAACACCGGGGAGCTGTTTTTT	CASSPQAGLNTGELFF